This TCR beta chain was recorded in a study of beta chain features in type 1 diabetes. Study-level results: Possible PCR preference for shorter templates applied equally to patients and controls. Shortening of TCRB CDR3s, moderate but significant, appeared in all four CD4+ subsets of Type 1 diabetes patients.

This CDR3 comprises 15 residues. The V end lost 5 bases, the J end lost 5 bases, and 17 bases lay between the germline ends. Germline V gene sequence: CDR1 SGHTA, CDR2 FQGNSA. For this clone: Its antigen is not identified.

Every donor had blood drawn once into heparin, roughly 100 mL on average. Reverse transcription of all isolated RNA meant that expressed TCRB transcripts were sequenced. TCRdb keeps only in-frame clones here, not all; method: immunoSEQ multiplex PCR. The sample yields some 330,000 clones, 9.5% to 12% seen once. The TCR sequence derives from a woman aged 30 to 39 in good health. The sequencing input was naive CD4+ T cells from blood. The J gene is TRBJ2-3, the V gene TRBV7-2; D possibly corresponds to TRBD2 (6 bases). The CDR3: CASSLVWGDQDTQYF. CDR3 nucleotide sequence: TGTGCCAGCAGCCTAGTATGGGGGGACCAAGATACGCAGTATTTT.